The 3 T cell receptor beta chains presented below share a single source sample, sequenced in a study of early T cells in non-severe SARS-CoV-2 infection. TCRdb re-analysed the 5' RACE reads in MiXCR, keeping a single row per CDR3 protein. The table includes approximately 41,000 distinct CDR3 sequences, 4.5% to 5.5% detected once. Sequenced sample: whole blood. The receptors here all came from an adult who was a healthcare worker with PCR-confirmed SARS-CoV-2 infection or an uninfected control (not recorded which).

This clonotype showed up many times. The chain recombines TRBV5-5 with TRBJ1-1; a possible D gene is TRBD1 (6 bases). The CDR3 spans 14 residues. V was cut by 3 bases and J by 6 bases, with 15 bases left in between. In germline, CDR1 is SGHKS, CDR2 YYEKEE (reference sequence). DNA for the CDR3: TGTGCCAGCAGCTCTACAGGGTTTGGGGCTGAAGCTTTCTTT. Protein sequence: CASSSTGFGAEAFF. Based on the CDR3 plus reference TRBV5-5 and TRBJ1-1, the full variable domain is DAGVTQSPTHLIKTRGQQVTLRCSPISGHKSVSWYQQVLGQGPQFIFQYYEKEERGRGNFPDRFSARQFPNYSSELNVNALLLGDSALYLCASSSTGFGAEAFFGQGTRLTVV.

The chain recombines TRBV14 with TRBJ1-2, with D hard to call. CDR3 size: 13 residues. Trimming took off 0 bases at V and 4 bases at J, with 6 bases between the two ends. Germline CDR1 reads SGHDN; CDR2 reads FVKESK. The CDR3 DNA sequence: TGTGCCAGCAGCCAAGAGGGCCGCTATGGCTACACCTTC. It is translated as CASSQEGRYGYTF.

In its sample, this clonotype was seen many times. The chain carries TRBV28 and TRBJ2-7; 10 nucleotides agree with TRBD1. V was pared by 3 bases and J by 2 bases, with 4 bases of the junction left unmatched. The CDR3 has 15 residues. Looked up from germline, CDR1 is MDHEN and CDR2 is SYDVKM. DNA of the CDR3: TGTGCCAGCAGTTTCTCGGGACAGGGGCCCTACGAGCAGTACTTC. Amino acids: CASSFSGQGPYEQYF.